This TCR beta chain was observed in a study of blood T cell repertoires in COVID-19 (TCRdb year 2020). Regarding the research as a whole: Samples from collaborators originated in the United States, Italy and Spain and spanned both the acute and convalescent phases of COVID-19. A freely available public database, intended as a resource for researchers studying the immune response to SARS-CoV-2, is where the repertoires were released. Subjects who had been exposed to COVID-19, were actively infected with it, or had recovered from it provided the deeply sampled blood TCRbeta repertoires that made up the dataset. Sample metadata almost always included a de-identified subject ID, COVID-19 status, age in years and sex. Where available, HLA class I and class II types were obtained from metadata supplied by the sample provider rather than from assay-based typing. Samples came from the ongoing ImmuneRACE study (first 160 participants) plus 1,254 subjects from 6 global collaborators. The prospective study material was composed of cDNA or gDNA derived from T cells, B-cell-depleted T cells, or PBMCs.

CDR1 and CDR2 (LNHNV, YYDKDF) derive from the germline V gene (reference sequence). The CDR3 starts with the cysteine, ends with the phenylalanine, and has 14 residues. Only CDR3 DNA remains: 42 bases, in frame from the first base. V and J are truncated by 5 bases and 1 base respectively, leaving an intervening sequence of 11 bases. TCRbeta CDR3 regions were amplified from genomic DNA using the immunoSEQ Assay, a bias-controlled multiplex PCR. In the authors' own workflow: Within the assay, amplification of reference gene primers was used to estimate how many nucleated cells each sample contained. To quantify the absolute abundance of each unique TCRbeta CDR3 rearrangement, sequence reads were collapsed and filtered. Productive Simpson clonality was computed per sample as the square root of Simpson's diversity index over productive rearrangements. This is the immuneACCESS table as TCRdb keeps it, with only in-frame sequences that have V and J called. A part of the clones is gone; compared with another copy, unresolved V genes explain less than half, and the rest is unexplained. V and J calls and clone size are copied from that table; D and trimming were computed from the DNA. Recorded for this sample are 200,000 to 250,000 clones; approximately 91% of them occurred a single time. The leading ten clones occupy roughly 2.5% of the sample.

The collaborating institutions used their own protocols to collect whole blood in K2EDTA tubes. For TCRbeta analysis, collaborators shipped samples as frozen whole blood, isolated PBMCs, or DNA extracted from either of those sample types. Overall study results and their limits: The amount of clinical and demographic metadata varied by source and participant and was provided uncurated.

For this clone: Its cognate antigen has yet to be identified. Base qualities are missing; no much larger clone stands one base away.

The clonotype was recovered from a woman in her sixties with acute or convalescent COVID-19. The receptor chain draws on TRBV15 and TRBJ1-1; TRBD1 is a possible D gene, resting on 6 matching bases. Specimen: peripheral blood. The DNA is as follows: TGTGCCACCAGCCCACAGGGCCGGAACACTGAAGCTTTCTTT. Translation gives CATSPQGRNTEAFF. Extended through the reference TRBV15 and TRBJ1-1 proteins, this CDR3 yields the full variable domain: DAMVIQNPRYQVTQFGKPVTLSCSQTLNHNVMYWYQQKSSQAPKLLFHYYDKDFNNEADTPDNFQSRRPNTSFCFLDIRSPGLGDTAMYLCATSPQGRNTEAFFGQGTRLTVV.